This T cell receptor (beta chain) was retrieved from a study of blood T cell repertoires in COVID-19 (TCRdb year 2020). With regard to the full study: Samples covering the acute and convalescent phases of COVID-19 were provided by collaborators in the United States, Italy and Spain. The samples were drawn from two sources: the first 160 participants of the ongoing ImmuneRACE study, and about 1,300 subjects contributed by 6 global collaborators. A freely available public database, intended as a resource for researchers studying the immune response to SARS-CoV-2, is where the repertoires were released. Where available, HLA class I and class II types were taken from metadata supplied by the sample provider and were not determined by assay-based typing. Sample metadata almost always included a de-identified subject ID, COVID-19 status, age in years and sex. Subjects who had been exposed to COVID-19, were actively infected with it, or had recovered from it provided the deeply sampled blood TCRbeta repertoires that made up the dataset. The material from the prospective study consisted of cDNA or gDNA derived from T cells, B-cell-depleted T cells, or PBMCs. Results and caveats for the whole study, not just this receptor: Clinical and demographic metadata were provided uncurated, with the amount varying by source and participant.

TCRbeta CDR3 regions were amplified from genomic DNA by means of the immunoSEQ Assay, a bias-controlled multiplex PCR. As for the original processing: The number of nucleated cells in each sample was estimated by amplification of reference gene primers within the assay. To quantify the absolute abundance of each unique TCRbeta CDR3 rearrangement, sequence reads were collapsed and filtered. For each sample, productive Simpson clonality was calculated by taking the square root of Simpson's diversity index across productive rearrangements. What TCRdb holds here is the immuneACCESS table cut down to in-frame rearrangements. Part of the clones is not present; checked against another copy, under half of the missing clones reflect an unresolved V gene, and the others are unexplained. Clone size and the V and J calls come from that table; the DNA yielded D and trimming. Counted in this sample were 120,000 to 150,000 clones; approximately 83% of them appeared once. The leading ten clones occupy more than 1.5% of the sample.

In regard to this clone: The antigen it recognizes is unknown. Qualities for individual bases were not recorded, and no much larger clone is one base off.

The collaborating institutions used their own protocols to collect whole blood in K2EDTA tubes. For TCRbeta analysis, collaborators shipped samples as frozen whole blood, isolated PBMCs, or DNA extracted from either of those sample types. Sequencing used peripheral blood. The TCR was taken from a human donor in a cohort sampled during active COVID-19.

The sequence in DNA is TGCGCCAGCAGCCTCAAGCGGACTCCTTCCCTCGAGCAGTACTTC. Translation gives CASSLKRTPSLEQYF. The sequence joins TRBV5-1 to TRBJ2-7; the best D guess is TRBD2, with 5 bases matching. V sheds 4 bases and J sheds 6 bases, leaving 20 bases between their ends. Including cysteine and phenylalanine, the CDR3 has 15 amino acids. The read is trimmed to its CDR3 DNA, 45 bases read in frame from base 1. The germline V gene provides CDR1 SGHRS and CDR2 YFSETQ.